Sequencing of this T cell receptor (beta chain) was carried out in a study of response to subunit inactivated influenza vaccine. Overall study findings and caveats: Few new T cells, the authors suggested, are recruited by each seasonal influenza vaccination.

Details on this clonotype: Its antigen is not known.

Germline V gene data show CDR1 as KGHSH and CDR2 as LQKENI. The CDR3 totals 17 residues. V shed 6 bases, J shed 5 bases, and the junction held 18 bases outside the gene matches. A single record per CDR3 protein comes from TCRdb applying MiXCR to the RT-PCR reads. The table has 610,000 or so distinct CDR3 sequences, approximately 14% seen once. This chain connects TRBV18 to TRBJ2-7, with 8 bases fitting TRBD2. This receptor was obtained from a man aged 45-65 years who received an inactivated influenza vaccine. The sample consisted of PBMCs from blood, taken approximately 13 days after vaccination. The CDR3 DNA sequence: TGTGCCAGCTCGTTCGTCCGAAGCGGGAGTGTCAGCAACGAGCAGTACTTC. This gives the protein CASSFVRSGSVSNEQYF. Drawing the rest from reference TRBV18 and TRBJ2-7, the complete variable domain is NAGVMQNPRHLVRRRGQEARLRCSPMKGHSHVYWYRQLPEEGLKFMVYLQKENIIDESGMPKERFSAEFPKEGPSILRIQQVVRGDSAAYFCASSFVRSGSVSNEQYFGPGTRLTVT.